Described below is a single T cell receptor (beta chain) sequence and its context. Participant ages covered roughly 18 to 89 years across 20 to 30 US areas. Researchers sorted participants into cohorts using their self-reported clinical history. The data are from a study of blood T cell repertoires in COVID-19. This CDR3 has 19 amino acids. The V gene's germline CDR1 is LGHDT and CDR2 YNNKEL (reference sequence). V shed 0 bases and J 5 bases; nucleotides not matched to a gene: 14. Assay: immunoSEQ multiplex PCR; the TCRdb copy retains only in-frame clones and omits some. The sample gives about 230,000 clones, about 90% of which show up once; 10% to 12% is in the top ten.

Sequenced sample: PBMCs or T cells enriched from blood (not recorded which). The chain carries TRBV3-1 (or the pseudogene TRBV3-2) and TRBJ2-3, with 10 bases identical to TRBD2. The TCR comes from a man aged 25-45 years who had recovered from COVID-19. The CDR3 here is CASSQDLGLAGVRGDTQYF. In DNA form, the CDR3 reads TGTGCCAGCAGCCAAGATTTGGGTCTAGCGGGAGTCCGGGGAGATACGCAGTATTTT.